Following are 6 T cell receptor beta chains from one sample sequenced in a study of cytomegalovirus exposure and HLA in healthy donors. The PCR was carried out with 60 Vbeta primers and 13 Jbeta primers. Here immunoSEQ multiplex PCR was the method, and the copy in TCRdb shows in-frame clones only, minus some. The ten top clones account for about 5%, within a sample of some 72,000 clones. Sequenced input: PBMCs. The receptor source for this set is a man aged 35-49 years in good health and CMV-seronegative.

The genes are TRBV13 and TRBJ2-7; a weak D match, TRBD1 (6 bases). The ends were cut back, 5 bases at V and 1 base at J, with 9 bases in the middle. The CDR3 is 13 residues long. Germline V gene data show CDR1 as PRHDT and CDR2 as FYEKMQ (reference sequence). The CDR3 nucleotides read TGTGCCAGCAGCCGCAGGGGTTCCTACGAGCAGTACTTC. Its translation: CASSRRGSYEQYF.

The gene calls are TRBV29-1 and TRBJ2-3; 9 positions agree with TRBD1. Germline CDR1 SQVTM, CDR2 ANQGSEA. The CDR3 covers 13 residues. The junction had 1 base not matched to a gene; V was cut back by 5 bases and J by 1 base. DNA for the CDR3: TGCAGCGTTCGGACAGGGGGCACAGATACGCAGTATTTT. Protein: CSVRTGGTDTQYF.

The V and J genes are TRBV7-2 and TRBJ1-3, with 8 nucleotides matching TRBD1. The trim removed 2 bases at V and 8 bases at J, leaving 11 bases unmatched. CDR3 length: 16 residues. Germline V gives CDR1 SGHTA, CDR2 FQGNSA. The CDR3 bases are TGTGCCAGCAGCTTACTCGGGACAGGATCGTGGGACACCATATATTTT. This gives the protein CASSLLGTGSWDTIYF.

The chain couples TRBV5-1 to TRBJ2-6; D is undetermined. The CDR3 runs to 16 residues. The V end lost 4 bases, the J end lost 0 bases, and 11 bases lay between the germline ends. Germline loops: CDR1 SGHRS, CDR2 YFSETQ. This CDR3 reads CASSPQASSGANVLTF. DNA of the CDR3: TGCGCCAGCAGCCCCCAGGCGAGCTCTGGGGCCAACGTCCTGACTTTC. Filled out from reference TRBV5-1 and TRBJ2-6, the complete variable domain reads KAGVTQTPRYLIKTRGQQVTLSCSPISGHRSVSWYQQTPGQGLQFLFEYFSETQRNKGNFPGRFSGRQFSNSRSEMNVSTLELGDSALYLCASSPQASSGANVLTFGAGSRLTVL.

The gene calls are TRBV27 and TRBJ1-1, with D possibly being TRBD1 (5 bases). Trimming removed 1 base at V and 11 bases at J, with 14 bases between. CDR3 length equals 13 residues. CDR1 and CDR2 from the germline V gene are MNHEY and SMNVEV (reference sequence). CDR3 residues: CASSLYRGAGAFF. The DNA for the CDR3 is TGTGCCAGCAGTTTATATCGGGGCGCGGGGGCTTTCTTT.

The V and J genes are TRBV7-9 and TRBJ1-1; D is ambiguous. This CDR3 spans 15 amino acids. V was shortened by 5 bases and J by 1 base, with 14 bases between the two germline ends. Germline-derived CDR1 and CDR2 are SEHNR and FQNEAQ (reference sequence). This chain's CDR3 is CASSPPAGRNTEAFF. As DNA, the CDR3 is TGTGCCAGCAGCCCCCCGGCGGGGAGGAACACTGAAGCTTTCTTT.